The present T cell receptor beta chain was sequenced within a study of blood T cell repertoires in COVID-19. Study as a whole: The study drew acute and convalescent COVID-19 samples from the United States, Italy and Spain.

As processed by the authors: By means of reference gene primer amplification, nucleated cell counts were estimated. The protocol was immunoSEQ multiplex PCR, while the TCRdb copy is restricted to in-frame clones and leaves out a portion. That table furnishes V, J and clone size, whereas the DNA furnished D and trimming. The sample contains 150,000 to 200,000 clones, around 80% of which appear only once. The ends lost 3 bases at V and 5 bases at J; junction bases unmatched: 8. Germline V gene sequence: CDR1 SQVTM, CDR2 ANQGSEA. This CDR3 is 15 amino acids long. The sample comprised peripheral blood. The TCR was taken from a man aged 65 to 85 with active or convalescent COVID-19. V and J are TRBV29-1 and TRBJ2-7, with 12 nucleotides matching TRBD1. Here the CDR3 reads CSVEHPGTGGNEQYF. For the CDR3, the DNA is TGCAGCGTTGAGCACCCCGGGACAGGGGGCAACGAGCAGTACTTC.